This T cell receptor (beta chain) was retrieved from a study of cytomegalovirus exposure and HLA in healthy donors. The V gene lost 4 bases and the J gene lost 0 bases, with 7 bases spanning the gap. In germline, CDR1 is SQVTM, CDR2 ANQGSEA. The CDR3 is 13 residues long. PCR used 60 Vbeta primers and 13 Jbeta primers. Using immunoSEQ multiplex PCR, the repertoire was profiled, and TCRdb retains in-frame clones only, with some absent. The repertoire holds approximately 140,000 clones, 65% to 80% seen once, with around 1.5% in the top ten. Worth noting for this clone: What it binds is not known.

All donors participated as healthy donors of bone marrow. Findings and caveats of the study: A later analysis reportedly identified an Asian-associated ancestry cluster as carrying fewer N-insertions than the approximately 670-donor mean. A later analysis linked some 18,000 TCR beta sequences to HLA alleles at 0.05 false discovery rate. A few chains linked to CMV were shown in vitro to be specific for CMV antigens.

Sequencing was carried out using PBMCs. The receptor's source is a woman between 18 and 29 years old in good health and CMV-seronegative. The chain links TRBV29-1 to TRBJ1-5; no firm D call. This chain's CDR3 is CSVGPSSNQPQHF. In DNA, the CDR3 is TGCAGCGTTGGCCCGAGTAGCAATCAGCCCCAGCATTTT.